Sequencing of this TCR beta chain was carried out in a study of blood T cells in healthy people across ages (dated by TCRdb to between 2014 and 2017). As for the study more broadly: In model experiments, roughly one uniquely barcoded TCR beta cDNA molecule per two T cells was captured by template switching. Two additional independent replicas of 1 million unique cDNA reads from the same blood draw were analyzed for two donors (one aged 18 to 30 and one aged 80 or older). Donors of different ages were randomly distributed across sequencing lanes to avoid experimental bias. Four age groups were formed from the donors: young (average about 16 years), middle-aged (approximately 41), aged (roughly 56) and long-lived (82). Age-related changes in TCR beta repertoire diversity were measured in the study by deep sequencing normalized with unique cDNA molecular identifiers.

From cysteine to phenylalanine, the CDR3 is 15 amino acids long. Just CDR3 DNA is preserved here, 45 bases in frame from base 1. V is cut by 3 bases and J by 5 bases, and the space between the germline ends is 16 bases. What the authors observed across the whole study: Donor CMV infection status was unknown, potentially confounding age-related changes in expanded clonotypes. Observed TCR beta diversity correlated strongly with the percentage of naive T cells measured by flow cytometry. Compared with the aged group, the long-lived group had more naive CD4+ T cells, fewer expanded clones and increased TCR diversity, a pattern suggesting age selection. Total diversity estimates from one million sequenced T cells were considered lower bounds and underestimates. Since profiling was done on bulk unsorted PBMCs, naive and antigen-experienced compartments could not be conclusively compared. As age increased, observed TCR beta diversity per million T cells dropped in a roughly linear way, and a significant reduction was already evident by age roughly 40.

Receptors were amplified or captured by 5' RACE. The instrument given in TCRdb is Illumina HiSeq 2500. The second PCR ran for about 6 to 12 cycles and used a J-beta primer mix along with a sample-barcoded 5' primer. Each TCR beta cDNA molecule received a unique molecular identifier from a template-switch 5' adaptor carrying 12 random nucleotides. Each sample yielded at least 3 million CDR3-containing paired-end reads. The Mint cDNA synthesis kit, primed by a TRBC-specific oligonucleotide, was used to synthesize first-strand cDNA from all RNA. All cDNA was treated with uracil-DNA glycosylase and then went through a first 18-cycle PCR with the universal primers M1SS and BC2_uni_R. Per the source publication's procedure: Each sample was normalized by randomly selecting 1 million high-quality reads, each carrying a distinct molecular identifier. Reads sharing molecular identifiers were discarded rather than binned into consensus sequences. MiTCR, set to a Q25 quality threshold and the strictest error-elimination algorithm, was used for CDR3 identification, clonotype clustering and error correction. A nonparametric unseen species model with Euler transformation was used to estimate lower-bound total TCR beta diversity. TCRdb's own reprocessing of the public reads used fastp at Q25 and MiXCR and kept productive beta chains. Merged by CDR3 protein, the rows form single entries marked with the most common genes and DNA. The V and J calls, along with clone size, are taken from TCRdb and not from the paper's own processing. This sample gives over 1,500,000 distinct CDR3 sequences in total; about 50% of them show up just once. Roughly 2.1% of the sample is taken by the ten largest.

This clonotype was counted only a few times. Its binding antigen is unknown. One base away there is no much larger clone; base qualities are not given. Donors were 30 to 45 systemically healthy Caucasian individuals from Russia aged roughly 6 to 95 years. Around 10 milliliters of peripheral blood were drawn from each donor into EDTA-treated Vacutainer tubes. Ficoll-Paque density-gradient centrifugation was used to isolate PBMCs, with at least 7 million obtained per sample. Total RNA was extracted from PBMCs with Trizol reagent, with at least 6 micrograms obtained per sample. For every donor, flow cytometry on a PBMC aliquot measured the percentage of naive CD45RAhigh/CD27high T cells.

The chain links TRBV12-3 or TRBV12-4 with TRBJ1-2, and the D gene may be TRBD1, 6 bases matching. Sequenced: blood. This receptor was identified in a woman aged 40-49 years in good health. The CDR3 sequence is CASSFWGAGSYGYTF. The DNA is as follows: TGTGCCAGCAGTTTTTGGGGGGCAGGTTCTTATGGCTACACCTTC.